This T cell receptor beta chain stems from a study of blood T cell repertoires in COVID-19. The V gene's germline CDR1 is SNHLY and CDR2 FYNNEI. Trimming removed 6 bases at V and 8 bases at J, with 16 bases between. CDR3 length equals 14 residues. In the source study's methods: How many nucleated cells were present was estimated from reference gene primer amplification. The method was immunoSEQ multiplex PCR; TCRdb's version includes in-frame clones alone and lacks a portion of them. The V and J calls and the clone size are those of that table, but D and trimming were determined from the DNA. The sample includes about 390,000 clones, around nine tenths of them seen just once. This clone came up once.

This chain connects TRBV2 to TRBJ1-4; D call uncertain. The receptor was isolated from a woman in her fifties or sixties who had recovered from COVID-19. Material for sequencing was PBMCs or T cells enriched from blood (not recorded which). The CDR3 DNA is TGTGCCAGCAGCCTAGACGGAAAGGTCGAAAAACTGTTTTTT. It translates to CASSLDGKVEKLFF.